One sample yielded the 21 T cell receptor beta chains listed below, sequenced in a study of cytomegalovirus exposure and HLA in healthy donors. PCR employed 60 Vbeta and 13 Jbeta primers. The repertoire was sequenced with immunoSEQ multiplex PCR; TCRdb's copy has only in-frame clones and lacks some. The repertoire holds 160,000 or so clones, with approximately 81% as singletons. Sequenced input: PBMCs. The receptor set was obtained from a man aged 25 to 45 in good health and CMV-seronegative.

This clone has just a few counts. CDR3 protein: CASRTGGADYGYTF. The CDR3, as DNA: TGTGCCAGCAGGACAGGGGGCGCGGACTATGGCTACACCTTC. This chain joins TRBV6-5 and TRBJ1-2; TRBD1 matches at 10 bases. V trimming: 6 bases; J trimming: 3 bases; junction bases outside the gene matches: 4. The CDR3 length is 14 residues. Germline V gene sequence: CDR1 MNHEY, CDR2 SVGAGI.

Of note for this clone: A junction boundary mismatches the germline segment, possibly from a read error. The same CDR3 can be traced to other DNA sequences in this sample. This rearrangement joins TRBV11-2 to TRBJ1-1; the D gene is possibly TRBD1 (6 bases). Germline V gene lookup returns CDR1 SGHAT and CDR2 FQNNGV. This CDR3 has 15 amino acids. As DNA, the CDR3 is TGTGCCAGCAGCTCCCCGTGGGGGGGCAACACCGAAGCTTTCTTT. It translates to CASSSPWGGNTEAFF.

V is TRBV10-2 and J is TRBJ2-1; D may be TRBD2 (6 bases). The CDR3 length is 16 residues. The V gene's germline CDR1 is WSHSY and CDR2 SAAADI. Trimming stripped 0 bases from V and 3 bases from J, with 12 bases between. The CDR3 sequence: CASSESGLLYYNEQFF. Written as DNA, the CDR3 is TGCGCCAGCAGTGAGTCGGGACTTCTATACTACAATGAGCAGTTCTTC.

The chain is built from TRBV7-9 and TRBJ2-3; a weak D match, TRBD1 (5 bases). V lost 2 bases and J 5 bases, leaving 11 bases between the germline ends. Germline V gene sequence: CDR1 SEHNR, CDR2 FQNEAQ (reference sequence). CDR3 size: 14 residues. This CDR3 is CASSLFTGQDTQYF. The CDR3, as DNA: TGTGCCAGCAGCTTATTTACAGGTCAAGATACGCAGTATTTT.

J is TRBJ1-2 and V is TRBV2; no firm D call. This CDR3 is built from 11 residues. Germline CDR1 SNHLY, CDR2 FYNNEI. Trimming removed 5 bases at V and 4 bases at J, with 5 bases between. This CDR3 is CASSLLYGYTF. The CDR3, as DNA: TGTGCCAGCAGTCTCCTCTATGGCTACACCTTC.

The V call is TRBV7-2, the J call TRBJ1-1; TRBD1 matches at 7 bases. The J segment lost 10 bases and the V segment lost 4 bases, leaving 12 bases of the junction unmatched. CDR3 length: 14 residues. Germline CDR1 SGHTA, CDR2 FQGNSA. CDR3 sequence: CASSSQGGGSGAFF. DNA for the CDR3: TGTGCCAGCAGCTCCCAAGGAGGGGGCAGTGGAGCTTTCTTT.

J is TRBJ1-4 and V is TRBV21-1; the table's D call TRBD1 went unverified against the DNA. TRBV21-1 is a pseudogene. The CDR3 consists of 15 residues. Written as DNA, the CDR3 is TGTGCCAGCACTAATGAGGACAGGGATGATGAAAAACTGTTTTTT. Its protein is CASTNEDRDDEKLFF.

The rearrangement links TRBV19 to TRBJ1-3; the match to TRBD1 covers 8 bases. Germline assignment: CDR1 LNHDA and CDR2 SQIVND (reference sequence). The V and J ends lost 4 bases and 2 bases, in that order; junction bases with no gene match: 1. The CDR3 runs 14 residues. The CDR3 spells CASSRTGPGNTIYF. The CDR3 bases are TGTGCCAGTAGTAGGACAGGGCCTGGAAACACCATATATTTT.

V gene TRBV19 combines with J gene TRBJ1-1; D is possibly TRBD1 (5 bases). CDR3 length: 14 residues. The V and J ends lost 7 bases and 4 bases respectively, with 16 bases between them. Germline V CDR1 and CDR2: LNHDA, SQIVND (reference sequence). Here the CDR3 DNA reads TGTGCCAGTACTCTCATGGGGGGTGGCACTGAAGCTTTCTTT. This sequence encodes CASTLMGGGTEAFF.

CDR3 DNA sequence: TGCGCCAGCAGCTTTCAGGGATGGACCGGGGAGCTGTTTTTT. It is translated as CASSFQGWTGELFF. This chain connects TRBV5-1 to TRBJ2-2; weak D call: TRBD1 (5 bases). V was clipped by 2 bases and J by 5 bases, with 10 bases between them. This CDR3 has 14 amino acids. Per the germline V gene, CDR1 is SGHRS and CDR2 is YFSETQ.

The CDR3 region has the DNA TGTGCCAGTAGTATACACTTCTACAATGAGCAGTTCTTC. The encoded protein is CASSIHFYNEQFF. The chain links TRBV19 to TRBJ2-1; D unresolved. CDR1 is LNHDA and CDR2 is SQIVND in the germline V gene (reference sequence). V dropped 2 bases and J dropped 3 bases, with 5 bases sitting between them. The CDR3 runs 13 residues.

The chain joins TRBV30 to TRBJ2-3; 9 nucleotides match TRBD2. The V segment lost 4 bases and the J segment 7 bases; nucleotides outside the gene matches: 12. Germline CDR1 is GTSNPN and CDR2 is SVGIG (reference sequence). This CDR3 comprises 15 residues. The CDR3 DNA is TGTGCCTGGATACCCGCTAGCGGGATTGGGTATACGCAGTATTTT. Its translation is CAWIPASGIGYTQYF.

CDR3 in DNA: TGTGCCAGCTTACGGACAAAAGGAGGCAATCAGCCCCAGCATTTT. Protein sequence: CASLRTKGGNQPQHF. This chain connects TRBV6-1 to TRBJ1-5, with a possible D match to TRBD1 (5 bases). Trimming shortened V by 8 bases and J by 2 bases, and 16 bases separated the two germline ends. The V gene's germline CDR1 is MNHNS and CDR2 SASEGT. CDR3 size: 15 residues.

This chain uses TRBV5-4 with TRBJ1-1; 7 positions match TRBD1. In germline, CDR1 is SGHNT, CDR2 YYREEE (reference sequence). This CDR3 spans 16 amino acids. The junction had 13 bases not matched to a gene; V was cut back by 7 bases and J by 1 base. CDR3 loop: CASPGAQGSGNTEAFF. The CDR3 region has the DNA TGTGCCAGCCCCGGGGCACAGGGGTCGGGGAACACTGAAGCTTTCTTT.

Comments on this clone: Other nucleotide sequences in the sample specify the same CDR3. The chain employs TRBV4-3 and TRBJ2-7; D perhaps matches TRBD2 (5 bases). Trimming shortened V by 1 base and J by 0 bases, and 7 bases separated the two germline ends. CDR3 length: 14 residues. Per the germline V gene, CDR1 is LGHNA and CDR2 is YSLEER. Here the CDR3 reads CASSQGRGSYEQYF. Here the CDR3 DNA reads TGCGCCAGCAGCCAAGGCCGGGGCTCCTACGAGCAGTACTTC.

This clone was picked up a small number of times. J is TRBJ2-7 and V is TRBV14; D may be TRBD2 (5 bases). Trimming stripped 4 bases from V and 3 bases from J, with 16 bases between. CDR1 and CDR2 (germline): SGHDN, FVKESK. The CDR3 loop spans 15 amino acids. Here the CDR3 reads CASSPVFRGNYEQYF. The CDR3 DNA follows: TGTGCCAGCAGCCCGGTTTTCCGAGGGAACTACGAGCAGTACTTC.

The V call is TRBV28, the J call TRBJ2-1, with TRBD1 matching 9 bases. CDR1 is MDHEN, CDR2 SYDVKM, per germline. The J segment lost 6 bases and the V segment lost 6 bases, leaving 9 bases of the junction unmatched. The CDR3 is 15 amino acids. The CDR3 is CASRLAGTGTNEQFF. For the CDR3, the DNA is TGTGCCAGCAGGTTAGCCGGGACAGGGACCAATGAGCAGTTCTTC.

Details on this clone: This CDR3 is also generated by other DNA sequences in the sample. The CDR3 DNA follows: TGTGCCTGGAGTGACAGGGGCGACGAGCAGTACTTC. It specifies CAWSDRGDEQYF. The genes are TRBV30 and TRBJ2-7, with 7 positions matching TRBD1. This CDR3 spans 12 amino acids. The germline gives CDR1 GTSNPN, CDR2 SVGIG (reference sequence). V trimming: 1 base; J trimming: 5 bases; junction bases outside the gene matches: 2.

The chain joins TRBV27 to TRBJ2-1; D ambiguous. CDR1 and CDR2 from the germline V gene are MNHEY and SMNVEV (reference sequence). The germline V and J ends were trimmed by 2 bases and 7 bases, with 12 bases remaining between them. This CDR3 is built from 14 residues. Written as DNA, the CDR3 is TGTGCCAGCAGTTTAGGTATTACGCAGAATGAGCAGTTCTTC. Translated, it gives CASSLGITQNEQFF.

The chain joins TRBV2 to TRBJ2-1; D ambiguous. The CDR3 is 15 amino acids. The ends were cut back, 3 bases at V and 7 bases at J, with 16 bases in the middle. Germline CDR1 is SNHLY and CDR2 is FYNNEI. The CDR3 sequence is CASSDSSSLLNEQFF. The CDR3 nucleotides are TGTGCCAGCAGTGATAGTTCTAGTCTCTTGAATGAGCAGTTCTTC.

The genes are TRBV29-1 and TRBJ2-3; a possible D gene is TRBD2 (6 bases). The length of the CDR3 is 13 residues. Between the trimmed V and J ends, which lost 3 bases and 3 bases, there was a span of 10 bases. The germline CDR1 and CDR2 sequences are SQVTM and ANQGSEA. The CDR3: CSVDPGGTDTQYF. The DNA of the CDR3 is TGCAGCGTTGACCCTGGGGGGACAGATACGCAGTATTTT.